This is a list of T cell receptor beta chains from one sample in a study of blood T cell repertoires in COVID-19. Data came from immunoSEQ multiplex PCR; TCRdb stores just in-frame clones and leaves some out. The sample includes under 150,000 clones, approximately 81% seen only once; the top ten take 4.5% to 6%. The specimen sequenced was PBMCs or T cells enriched from blood (not recorded which). These receptors originate from a man aged 35-49 years with acute COVID-19. The CDR3 runs from the conserved cysteine through the conserved F or W. The D gene is left open where the match is weak. A row's size may be missing; if present it is once, few, many or a size class.

NA,TRBD1,TRBJ1-2,TRBV28,TGTGCCAGCAGTTTAGACAGGGGCGGCCCCTATGGTGGCTACACCTTC,CASSLDRGGPYGGYTF
few,NA,TRBJ1-1,TRBV18,TGTGCCAGCTCACCCTCCACAGGGAACACTGAAGCTTTCTTT,CASSPSTGNTEAFF
once,NA,TRBJ1-5,TRBV6-5,TGTGCCAGCAGTTACCGGGACACCAATCAGCCCCAGCATTTT,CASSYRDTNQPQHF
NA,NA,TRBJ2-1,TRBV12-2,TGTGCAAGTCGCTTAGCCACCTTTAGCGGGAGAGGGAATGAGCAGTTCTTC,CASRLATFSGRGNEQFF
once,NA,TRBJ1-1,TRBV27,TGTGCCAGCAGTTTCTTCGACAGGCGAACTGAAGCTTTCTTT,CASSFFDRRTEAFF
NA,NA,TRBJ2-1,TRBV6-5,TGTGCCAGCAGGAGACAGGCCACCGACTTCAATGAGCAGTTCTTC,CASRRQATDFNEQFF
NA,NA,TRBJ2-1,TRBV28,TGTGCCAGCACCCCGGGACGCGGGGCCTACAATGAGCAGTTCTTC,CASTPGRGAYNEQFF
NA,TRBD1,TRBJ2-2,TRBV19,TGTGCCAGTAGTAGACAGGGTCATGACGGGGAGCTGTTTTTT,CASSRQGHDGELFF
NA,NA,TRBJ2-3,TRBV7-8,TGTGCCAGCAGCGCTCCGCAGGTTGATACGCAGTATTTT,CASSAPQVDTQYF
NA,TRBD2,TRBJ2-1,TRBV7-2,TGTGCCAGCAGCTTAGCTAGCGGGGGGGCCAGTAATGAGCAGTTCTTC,CASSLASGGASNEQFF
NA,NA,TRBJ2-1,TRBV11-2,TGTGCCAGCAGCTTATTCCCAGCCGGGAACGGTGAGCAGTTCTTC,CASSLFPAGNGEQFF
NA,TRBD2,TRBJ2-1,TRBV6-5,TGTGCCAGCAGTCAGACTAGCGGAGATTACAATGAGCAGTTCTTC,CASSQTSGDYNEQFF
NA,TRBD1,TRBJ2-3,TRBV5-6,TGTGCCAGCAGCGGGGGACAGGGGTGGGAAGATACGCAGTATTTT,CASSGGQGWEDTQYF
few,NA,TRBJ2-7,TRBV2,TGTGCCAGCAGGGGGACTCTCCACTCCTACGAGCAGTACTTC,CASRGTLHSYEQYF
NA,NA,TRBJ1-2,TRBV10-3,TGTGCCATCAGCCTTGGAGGGGCGGACTATGGCTACACCTTC,CAISLGGADYGYTF
NA,TRBD2,TRBJ2-5,TRBV5-4,TGTGCCAGCAGCCCGACGACTAGCTTAGAGACCCAGTACTTC,CASSPTTSLETQYF
few,NA,TRBJ1-6,TRBV19,TGTGCCAGTAGTTTGGGGGGGCCACGGTCCCCCCTCCACTTT,CASSLGGPRSPLHF
NA,NA,TRBJ2-2,TRBV6-1,TGTGCCAGCAGTGGCCCCGGGACACCAAGGAACACCGGGGAGCTGTTTTTT,CASSGPGTPRNTGELFF
NA,NA,TRBJ1-6,TRBV28,TGTGCCAGCAGTTCCCCTATTACAGGCTATAATTCACCCCTCCACTTT,CASSSPITGYNSPLHF
few,TRBD1,TRBJ1-2,TRBV15,TGTGCCACCACCGGGGACAGGGGTGGTTTTGGCTACACCTTC,CATTGDRGGFGYTF
few,TRBD1,TRBJ1-1,TRBV29-1,TGCAGCGTTCAGGGGGCGCCCCGGACTGAAGCTTTCTTT,CSVQGAPRTEAFF
few,TRBD1,TRBJ1-6,TRBV5-5,TGTGCCAGCAGCTGGGGACAGGGAGGCAATTCACCCCTCCACTTT,CASSWGQGGNSPLHF
NA,TRBD2,TRBJ2-5,TRBV7-7,TGTGCCAGCAGCCAAGGACTAGCAGGGGAGACCCAGTACTTC,CASSQGLAGETQYF
NA,NA,TRBJ1-1,TRBV5-4,TGTGCCAGCAGCTCGCGGGACGGCTCCCCGCCTCGGGCTTTCTTT,CASSSRDGSPPRAFF
few,NA,TRBJ1-2,TRBV18,TGTGCCAGCTCACCAGGAAACAGTGCTAACTATGGCTACACCTTC,CASSPGNSANYGYTF
NA,TRBD1,TRBJ2-7,TRBV18,TGTGCCAGCTCACAATCTATCGGGACAGGGTCCTACGAGCAGTACTTC,CASSQSIGTGSYEQYF
NA,TRBD1,TRBJ1-2,TRBV24-1,TGTGCCACCAGTGACTCTGGGACAGGGGACTTTAACTATGGCTACACCTTC,CATSDSGTGDFNYGYTF
NA,NA,TRBJ1-2,TRBV5-1,TGCGCCAGCAGCTTCTCCCCCGACTATGGCTACACCTTC,CASSFSPDYGYTF
NA,TRBD2,TRBJ2-1,TRBV15,TGTGCCACCAGCAGAGTGTTAAGCGGGAGGGTACACAATGAGCAGTTCTTC,CATSRVLSGRVHNEQFF
once,TRBD1,TRBJ2-1,TRBV5-1,TGCGCCAGCAGCATGTCAACAGGGGGCAAGGTCAATGAGCAGTTCTTC,CASSMSTGGKVNEQFF
NA,NA,TRBJ2-5,TRBV3-1/TRBV3-2,TGTGCCAGCAGCCAAGCCCGGTGGGAGACCCAGTACTTC,CASSQARWETQYF
NA,TRBD2,TRBJ2-1,TRBV7-2,TGTGCCAGCAGCGCAGCGGGACTAGTCAATGAGCAGTTCTTC,CASSAAGLVNEQFF
NA,TRBD1,TRBJ1-4,TRBV19,TGTGCCAGTAGTGTCCATCCCGGACAGGGACGTGAAAAACTGTTTTTT,CASSVHPGQGREKLFF
NA,TRBD1,TRBJ1-1,TRBV4-1,TGCGCCACTCGTGTAGGGGGCGGAACTGAAGCTTTCTTT,CATRVGGGTEAFF
NA,TRBD2,TRBJ2-1,TRBV10-1,TGCGCCAGTTCCGGGACTAGCGGGGGGGCCTGGGATGAGCAGTTCTTC,CASSGTSGGAWDEQFF